The present entry profiles one T cell receptor beta chain with its context. Trimming pared 3 bases from V and 4 bases from J, leaving 14 bases between. CDR3 size: 15 residues. Germline V gene lookup returns CDR1 MDHEN and CDR2 SYDVKM. Authors' methods: Amplification of reference gene primers was used by the study to estimate nucleated cell counts. Sequenced by immunoSEQ multiplex PCR; TCRdb stores in-frame clones only, minus some. V and J calls and clone size are copied from that table; D and trimming were computed from the DNA. This table has just over 250,000 clones, more than 75% appearing once. The sample comes from a study of blood T cell repertoires in COVID-19.

This TCR was sampled from a woman aged 50 to 65 with acute or convalescent COVID-19. Sample: peripheral blood. V usage is TRBV28 and J usage is TRBJ2-3; a possible D gene is TRBD2 (5 bases). Written as DNA, the CDR3 is TGTGCCAGCAGTTTGGAGGAGATTCGGGCAGATACGCAGTATTTT. It specifies CASSLEEIRADTQYF.